Below are 32 T cell receptor beta chains sequenced from a single sample in a study of response to subunit inactivated influenza vaccine. From the RT-PCR reads, TCRdb called clonotypes with MiXCR, one entry per CDR3 protein. Found here are hundreds of thousands of distinct CDR3 sequences, 6% to 9% of them singletons; the top ten hold approximately 12%. The source was PBMCs from blood, collected less than 30 months after vaccination. All receptors come from a man in his fifties or sixties who received an inactivated influenza vaccine.

This sequence joins TRBV20-1 and TRBJ2-7; D ambiguous. The CDR3 has 13 amino acids. V was shortened by 8 bases and J by 4 bases, with 18 bases between the two germline ends. Germline-derived CDR1 and CDR2 are DFQATT and SNEGSKA (reference sequence). Here the CDR3 DNA reads TGCAGTACCCCCCGGTCCCCATCATACGAGCAGTACTTC. Protein: CSTPRSPSYEQYF.

The V gene is TRBV7-2, the J gene TRBJ2-4, with 9 positions matching TRBD1. The CDR3 runs 14 residues. CDR1 and CDR2 (germline): SGHTA, FQGNSA. After removal of 4 bases from V and 7 bases from J, the junction contained 5 bases not matched to a gene. The CDR3 DNA reads TGTGCCAGCAGCTCCGGGACAGGGATGAACATTCAGTACTTC. Protein: CASSSGTGMNIQYF.

There are a few counts of this clonotype. V usage is TRBV7-8 and J usage is TRBJ2-3, with 11 bases aligning to TRBD2. CDR1 and CDR2 (germline): SGHVS, FQNEAQ. The ends lost 6 bases at V and 5 bases at J; junction bases unmatched: 7. The CDR3 is 15 amino acids. The CDR3 sequence is CASRFTSGGVDTQYF. In DNA form, the CDR3 reads TGTGCCAGCAGGTTCACTAGCGGGGGTGTAGATACGCAGTATTTT.

The chain carries TRBV10-3 and TRBJ2-1, with 7 positions matching TRBD1. The junction had 2 bases not matched to a gene; V was cut back by 5 bases and J by 1 base. Germline CDR1 and CDR2: ENHRY and SYGVKD. The CDR3 runs 14 residues. The CDR3 reads CAISYRGSYNEQFF. CDR3 in DNA: TGTGCCATCAGTTACAGGGGTTCCTACAATGAGCAGTTCTTC.

This clonotype was picked up a small number of times. CDR3 nucleotides: TGTGCCAGCAGTTTAAGGAGCATTCAGTACTTC. It specifies CASSLRSIQYF. The gene calls are TRBV12-3 or TRBV12-4 and TRBJ2-4; no clear D gene. Trimming stripped 2 bases from V and 9 bases from J, with 5 bases between. This CDR3 region has 11 residues.

This clonotype turned up a few times. This CDR3 is CASSLSTFPGEQYF. CDR3 DNA sequence: TGTGCCAGCTCACTTTCAACGTTCCCCGGGGAGCAGTACTTC. The genes are TRBV18 and TRBJ2-7; D gene uncertain. Trimming cost V 4 bases and J 7 bases, with 17 bases left between them. Germline-derived CDR1 and CDR2 are KGHSH and LQKENI. The CDR3 totals 14 residues. The variable domain in full, completed from reference TRBV18 and TRBJ2-7, reads NAGVMQNPRHLVRRRGQEARLRCSPMKGHSHVYWYRQLPEEGLKFMVYLQKENIIDESGMPKERFSAEFPKEGPSILRIQQVVRGDSAAYFCASSLSTFPGEQYFGPGTRLTVT.

There are a few counts of this clonotype. This sequence joins TRBV27 and TRBJ2-7, with 8 bases aligning to TRBD1. CDR1 MNHEY and CDR2 SMNVEV come from the germline V gene (reference sequence). This CDR3 region has 14 residues. V lost 5 bases and J lost 4; bases outside the gene matches: 7. CDR3 loop: CASSGPGGAYEQYF. CDR3 bases: TGTGCCAGCAGTGGACCAGGGGGCGCGTACGAGCAGTACTTC.

The rearrangement uses TRBV6-1 and TRBJ2-7, with D unresolved. The germline V gene has CDR1 MNHNS and CDR2 SASEGT. Trimming took 7 bases from V and 5 from J, leaving 9 bases between them. This CDR3 is built from 11 residues. The DNA for the CDR3 is TGTGCCAGCACCTGGCCGAACGAGCAGTACTTC. The encoded protein is CASTWPNEQYF.

This clonotype turned up a few times. Germline and junction disagree at one end, which may indicate a read error. V usage is TRBV5-1 and J usage is TRBJ2-6; 11 positions match TRBD1. The CDR3 loop spans 14 amino acids. Per the germline V gene, CDR1 is SGHRS and CDR2 is YFSETQ. The CDR3 loop reads CASSKGTGGNVLTF. The CDR3 DNA reads TGCGCCAGCAGCAAAGGGACAGGGGGCAACGTCCTGACTTTC.

This clonotype was counted between two and nine times. V and J are TRBV12-3 or TRBV12-4 and TRBJ2-1, with 8 bases that match TRBD2. CDR3 size: 12 residues. The ends lost 9 bases at V and 9 bases at J; junction bases unmatched: 7. In DNA, the CDR3 is TGTGCCAGTTCCGGGGGGGGGATTGAGCAGTTCTTC. This gives the protein CASSGGGIEQFF.

This clonotype was seen many times. V usage is TRBV7-3 and J usage is TRBJ2-2, with D perhaps TRBD2 (5 bases). CDR1 and CDR2 from the germline V gene are SGHTA and FQGTGA. Trimming left V 8 bases short and J 7 bases short, with 23 bases between. The CDR3 extends over 16 amino acids. CDR3 nucleotide sequence: TGTGCCAGCTCAAAATACGGGAATCAACGGGTCGGGGAGCTGTTTTTT. As protein: CASSKYGNQRVGELFF.

This clonotype has more than one count but fewer than ten. The V gene is TRBV12-3 or TRBV12-4, the J gene TRBJ2-1, with TRBD2 identical over 7 bases. The CDR3 totals 13 residues. V was pared by 3 bases and J by 7 bases, with 3 bases of the junction left unmatched. CDR3 in DNA: TGTGCCAGCAGTTTCGGACTAGGGAATGAGCAGTTCTTC. This gives the protein CASSFGLGNEQFF.

To note about this clonotype: Germline is not matched at one junction end, which may reflect a read error. The chain uses TRBV20-1 and TRBJ2-7; no definite D call. This CDR3 has 14 amino acids. In germline, CDR1 is DFQATT, CDR2 SNEGSKA (reference sequence). The CDR3 DNA sequence: TGCTGTGCTATCACCGTTGAGGTTTCCTACGAGCAGTACTTC. It is translated as CCAITVEVSYEQYF.

The table lists this clonotype with a few counts. In DNA form, the CDR3 reads TGTGCCAGCAGTACCCGACAGGGAGTCAGCAATCAGCCCCAGCATTTT. It is translated as CASSTRQGVSNQPQHF. V usage is TRBV28 and J usage is TRBJ1-5; TRBD1 matches at 7 bases. Germline-derived CDR1 and CDR2 are MDHEN and SYDVKM. V was pared by 5 bases and J by 1 base, with 8 bases of the junction left unmatched. This CDR3 spans 16 amino acids.

The chain uses TRBV6-1 and TRBJ1-1, with 7 bases fitting TRBD1. The CDR3 sequence is 14 residues long. The V and J ends lost 3 bases and 3 bases, in that order; junction bases with no gene match: 4. From germline, CDR1 is MNHNS and CDR2 SASEGT. In DNA, the CDR3 is TGTGCCAGCAGTGAGTGGCAGGGGGACACTGAAGCTTTCTTT. This codes for CASSEWQGDTEAFF.

This clonotype turned up a few times. V gene TRBV4-3 combines with J gene TRBJ2-7, with 7 positions matching TRBD1. The V gene end was trimmed by 5 bases and the J gene end by 3 bases; junction bases not matched to a gene: 13. Germline V gene sequence: CDR1 LGHNA, CDR2 YSLEER. This CDR3 has 16 residues. CDR3 nucleotide sequence: TGCGCCAGCAGCGGAAGGGGGCAGGTCTCTAGCTACGAGCAGTACTTC. Residues: CASSGRGQVSSYEQYF.

This clonotype has more than one count but fewer than ten. The V and J genes are TRBV7-2 and TRBJ2-1, with 11 bases identical to TRBD2. Germline V CDR1 and CDR2: SGHTA, FQGNSA. V was pared by 5 bases and J by 7 bases, with 7 bases of the junction left unmatched. The CDR3 is made up of 15 amino acids. The CDR3 nucleotides are TGTGCCAGCAGCCAACTGGGACTAGCGGCGAATGAGCAGTTCTTC. This gives the protein CASSQLGLAANEQFF.

This clonotype has just a few counts. The CDR3 protein is CASSLGTVYSNQPQHF. The CDR3 coding sequence is TGTGCCAGCAGCTTGGGGACAGTTTATAGCAATCAGCCCCAGCATTTT. This chain links TRBV5-5 with TRBJ1-5, with D perhaps TRBD1 (6 bases). The CDR3 runs to 16 residues. Germline lookup yields CDR1 SGHKS and CDR2 YYEKEE (reference sequence). The germline V and J ends were trimmed by 0 bases and 0 bases, with 10 bases remaining between them.

This clonotype was seen repeatedly, ten times or more. V gene TRBV7-2 combines with J gene TRBJ1-1, with D uncertain. This CDR3 comprises 15 residues. V dropped 1 base and J dropped 1 base, with 10 bases sitting between them. The germline V gene has CDR1 SGHTA and CDR2 FQGNSA. DNA of the CDR3: TGTGCCAGCAGCTTAGGCCCTGAGGGGAACACTGAAGCTTTCTTT. Protein product: CASSLGPEGNTEAFF.

This clonotype was counted only a few times. The rearrangement joins TRBV20-1 to TRBJ1-2, with 9 bases fitting TRBD1. The CDR3 length is 14 residues. Germline trimming cut 6 bases from V and 4 bases from J; bases unmatched to any gene: 9. In germline, CDR1 is DFQATT, CDR2 SNEGSKA (reference sequence). CDR3 nucleotides: TGCAGTGCCAAGGGACAGGGTTTGTTCTATGGCTACACCTTC. This encodes CSAKGQGLFYGYTF.

Only a few counts were recorded for this clonotype. The chain carries TRBV15 and TRBJ2-4; D is unresolved. V was clipped by 0 bases and J by 0 bases, with 9 bases between them. Per germline, CDR1 LNHNV and CDR2 YYDKDF (reference sequence). There are 16 residues in the CDR3. The CDR3 nucleotides read TGTGCCACCAGCAGAGATAGAGGCCTAGCCAAAAACATTCAGTACTTC. Protein sequence: CATSRDRGLAKNIQYF.

This clonotype showed up many times. DNA for the CDR3: TGCGCCAGCAGCACCACGGGGGGCAACGACTACGAGCAGTACTTC. Translated: CASSTTGGNDYEQYF. The chain links TRBV5-1 to TRBJ2-7, with a possible D match to TRBD2 (7 bases). Germline assignment: CDR1 SGHRS and CDR2 YFSETQ. The CDR3 spans 15 residues. V dropped 4 bases and J dropped 3 bases, with 17 bases sitting between them.

This chain connects TRBV5-1 to TRBJ2-3, with 10 bases that match TRBD2. V lost 0 bases, J lost 3 bases, and 7 bases stayed unmatched. The CDR3 length is 17 residues. Germline CDR1 SGHRS, CDR2 YFSETQ. The CDR3 region is CASSLVLAGDPTDTQYF. CDR3 in DNA: TGCGCCAGCAGCTTGGTTCTAGCGGGAGATCCGACAGATACGCAGTATTTT.

The genes are TRBV12-3 or TRBV12-4 and TRBJ2-1; TRBD1 or TRBD2 may be the D gene (6 bases each). V shed 7 bases and J shed 0 bases, with 13 bases lying between them. CDR3 length: 15 amino acids. The CDR3 loop is CASMLGGLSYNEQFF. The CDR3 nucleotides read TGTGCCAGCATGCTCGGGGGCCTCTCCTACAATGAGCAGTTCTTC.

The rearrangement links TRBV5-6 to TRBJ1-2; TRBD1 matches at 8 bases. Germline CDR1 is SGHDT and CDR2 is YYEEEE. The V gene end was trimmed by 4 bases and the J gene end by 5 bases; junction bases not matched to a gene: 7. The CDR3 consists of 14 residues. The CDR3 spells CASSPGGAVYGYTF. The DNA for the CDR3 is TGTGCCAGCAGCCCAGGGGGCGCGGTTTATGGCTACACCTTC.

This clonotype was counted between two and nine times. CDR3 sequence: CASSVEGTNTGELFF. Written as DNA, the CDR3 is TGCGCCAGCAGTGTGGAGGGGACCAACACCGGGGAGCTGTTTTTT. The chain uses TRBV5-1 and TRBJ2-2; D is perhaps TRBD2 (6 bases). V was trimmed by 5 bases and J by 2 bases, leaving 13 bases between them. Germline CDR1 reads SGHRS; CDR2 reads YFSETQ. The length of the CDR3 is 15 residues.

This clonotype was seen ten or more times. The chain is built from TRBV6-2 or TRBV6-3 and TRBJ2-1; 12 bases line up with TRBD2. Germline CDR1 and CDR2: MNHEY and SVGEGT. After removal of 0 bases from V and 8 bases from J, the junction contained 5 bases not matched to a gene. CDR3 length: 16 amino acids. The DNA for the CDR3 is TGTGCCAGCAGTTACTCCGGACTAGCGGGATGGGATGAGCAGTTCTTC. Its translation is CASSYSGLAGWDEQFF.

The sample holds many counts of this clonotype. The rearrangement links TRBV18 to TRBJ2-5, with unresolved D. The germline gives CDR1 KGHSH, CDR2 LQKENI. This CDR3 comprises 12 residues. Trimming pared 2 bases from V and 4 bases from J, leaving 5 bases between. CDR3 protein: CASSPVLETQYF. The CDR3 nucleotides read TGTGCCAGCTCACCAGTTCTAGAGACCCAGTACTTC. The full variable domain, completed using reference TRBV18 and TRBJ2-5, is NAGVMQNPRHLVRRRGQEARLRCSPMKGHSHVYWYRQLPEEGLKFMVYLQKENIIDESGMPKERFSAEFPKEGPSILRIQQVVRGDSAAYFCASSPVLETQYFGPGTRLLVL.

CDR3 sequence: CSARTPTGSSGVGEQYF. As DNA, the CDR3 is TGCAGTGCTAGAACCCCAACGGGTTCTAGCGGGGTCGGCGAGCAGTACTTC. This rearrangement joins TRBV20-1 to TRBJ2-7; 9 nucleotides line up with TRBD2. V shed 2 bases, J shed 6 bases, and the junction held 17 bases outside the gene matches. The CDR3 spans 17 residues. Germline CDR1 and CDR2: DFQATT and SNEGSKA (reference sequence).

This clonotype was seen only a few times. CDR3 DNA sequence: TGTGCCAGCAGCCCGGGAGGACCCATGGAGACCCAGTACTTC. Translation gives CASSPGGPMETQYF. The V and J genes are TRBV28 and TRBJ2-5; TRBD2 agrees at 7 bases. This CDR3 has 14 amino acids. With 6 bases clipped from V and 5 bases from J, the junction kept 9 bases outside the gene matches. Germline values: CDR1 MDHEN, CDR2 SYDVKM.

This clonotype was observed many times. The J gene is TRBJ2-1, the V gene TRBV24-1; TRBD2 matches 8 bases. Germline CDR1 and CDR2: KGHDR and SFDVKD. CDR3 length: 17 residues. Trimming removed 5 bases from V and 0 bases from J; junction bases left unmatched: 8. For the CDR3, the DNA is TGTGCCACCAGTGTTAGCGGGGAAAGGAGCTCCTACAATGAGCAGTTCTTC. This translates into CATSVSGERSSYNEQFF.

The V gene is TRBV11-2, the J gene TRBJ2-7, with 11 bases lining up with TRBD2. Germline V gene sequence: CDR1 SGHAT, CDR2 FQNNGV. Trimming cost V 2 bases and J 0 bases; bases outside gene matches: 9. The CDR3 spans 18 residues. In DNA form, the CDR3 reads TGTGCCAGCAGCTTATATAGGACTAGCGGGTCTGGCTCCTACGAGCAGTACTTC. Its protein is CASSLYRTSGSGSYEQYF.